What follows is one T cell receptor beta chain and its context. The antigen remains undetermined. Deep-level settings were used for running the assay. Sequenced by immunoSEQ multiplex PCR; TCRdb stores in-frame clones only, minus some. The top ten clones hold roughly 0.4% of a sample with around 1.5 million clones, nearly 99% of them seen once. This record comes from a study of shared clonotypes between healthy human individuals. For the study at large: CD4 naive and CD4 memory each took three plates per donor, while CD8 naive took two and CD8 memory one.

Study results and caveats: Generation of non-shared clonotypes was less probable than generation of clonotypes shared by all four donors.

V gave up 1 base and J gave up 4 bases; unmatched junction bases: 9. In germline, CDR1 is SEHNR, CDR2 FQNEAQ (reference sequence). The CDR3 contains 16 residues. Both subsets, CD45RA+ naive and CD45RA-negative memory, were split from the CD4+ cells. This chain connects TRBV7-9 to TRBJ2-7, with 8 bases matching TRBD1. What was sequenced was naive CD4+ T cells sorted from blood. The subset is: CD45RA+ positively selected. This receptor was obtained from a man aged 25 to 45 in good health. The CDR3 loop reads CASSLVGRGQGYEQYF. CDR3 nucleotides: TGTGCCAGCAGCTTAGTAGGCAGGGGGCAAGGATACGAGCAGTACTTC.